Sequencing of this T cell receptor beta chain was carried out in a study of shared clonotypes between healthy human individuals. Germline V lookup: CDR1 MNHNS, CDR2 SASEGT. This CDR3 comprises 11 residues. With V trimmed by 5 bases and J by 10 bases, 1 base remained unmatched. Repertoires were generated with immunoSEQ multiplex PCR, while TCRdb's copy carries only in-frame clones and drops some. The data contain millions of clones, over 85% of them singletons. The TCR comes from a man between 18 and 29 years old in good health. The J gene is TRBJ2-1, the V gene TRBV6-1; 8 positions match TRBD1. The sequencing input was naive CD4+ T cells sorted from blood. The subset denotes: CD45RA+ positively selected. CDR3 DNA sequence: TGTGCCAGCAGTAGGACAGGGGAGCAGTTCTTC. Translated: CASSRTGEQFF.